This entry lists 23 T cell receptor beta chains sequenced from one sample in a study of blood T cell repertoires in COVID-19. Repertoires were generated with immunoSEQ multiplex PCR, while TCRdb's copy carries only in-frame clones and drops some. The sample holds tens of thousands of clones, 85% to 90% seen once. The source material was peripheral blood. The receptors derive from a man in his forties with COVID-19, enrolled during active disease.

This chain connects TRBV19 to TRBJ1-1, with D perhaps TRBD1 (6 bases). The germline V gene encodes CDR1 LNHDA and CDR2 SQIVND (reference sequence). Trimming shortened V by 6 bases and J by 2 bases, and 13 bases separated the two germline ends. This CDR3 spans 14 amino acids. CDR3 amino acids: CASRLGTLNTEAFF. DNA of the CDR3: TGTGCCAGTAGGCTGGGGACACTAAACACTGAAGCTTTCTTT.

The rearrangement links TRBV5-1 to TRBJ1-2, with 8 bases aligning to TRBD1. Germline V gene lookup returns CDR1 SGHRS and CDR2 YFSETQ. CDR3 length equals 14 residues. The V and J ends lost 0 bases and 6 bases, in that order; junction bases with no gene match: 4. The CDR3 loop reads CASSLGDRGNGYTF. CDR3 DNA sequence: TGCGCCAGCAGCTTGGGAGACAGGGGCAATGGCTACACCTTC. The whole variable domain, filled in from reference TRBV5-1 and TRBJ1-2, reads KAGVTQTPRYLIKTRGQQVTLSCSPISGHRSVSWYQQTPGQGLQFLFEYFSETQRNKGNFPGRFSGRQFSNSRSEMNVSTLELGDSALYLCASSLGDRGNGYTFGSGTRLTVV.

The CDR3: CASSIGIGTGGYGYTF. The DNA for the CDR3 is TGTGCCAGTAGTATTGGAATCGGGACAGGGGGCTATGGCTACACCTTC. The J gene is TRBJ1-2, the V gene TRBV19; 11 nucleotides match TRBD1. The ends lost 3 bases at V and 4 bases at J; junction bases unmatched: 7. The germline gives CDR1 LNHDA, CDR2 SQIVND (reference sequence). The CDR3 is made up of 16 amino acids.

This clone was observed a single time. The chain combines TRBV10-1 with TRBJ2-3; D may be TRBD2 (6 bases). Germline loops: CDR1 WNHNN, CDR2 SYGVQD (reference sequence). Trimming cost V 3 bases and J 3 bases, with 13 bases left between them. The CDR3 is 15 amino acids. The CDR3 loop reads CASSDSGLGTDTQYF. CDR3 DNA sequence: TGCGCCAGCAGTGACTCGGGACTGGGGACAGATACGCAGTATTTT.

This chain joins TRBV6-5 and TRBJ2-7; D is perhaps TRBD2 (6 bases). This CDR3 contains 15 residues. Germline V CDR1 and CDR2: MNHEY, SVGAGI. Trimming removed 2 bases from V and 5 bases from J, with 16 bases in between. The CDR3, as DNA: TGTGCCAGCAGTTACAAGCGGGTTATGGGGGACGAGCAGTACTTC. It translates to CASSYKRVMGDEQYF.

A note on this clone: At one end, the junction sequence differs from germline, possibly due to a read error. J is TRBJ2-1 and V is TRBV24-1; D is unresolved. Germline values: CDR1 KGHDR, CDR2 SFDVKD. The CDR3 consists of 18 residues. CDR3 coding DNA: TGTGCCACCGGTGATCCCGAACGAGCCTCCCCCCTATACAATGAGCAGTTCTTC. This translates into CATGDPERASPLYNEQFF.

The chain links TRBV27 to TRBJ2-5, with D perhaps TRBD1 (5 bases). This CDR3 comprises 18 residues. Trimming removed 5 bases from V and 3 bases from J, with 25 bases in between. Germline V gene sequence: CDR1 MNHEY, CDR2 SMNVEV (reference sequence). The chain's CDR3 is CASSPQPGLGPTKETQYF. CDR3 nucleotide sequence: TGTGCCAGCAGTCCCCAACCGGGCCTGGGGCCCACAAAAGAGACCCAGTACTTC.

V is TRBV7-9 and J is TRBJ2-1; 12 positions agree with TRBD2. This CDR3 is built from 15 residues. From germline, CDR1 is SEHNR and CDR2 FQNEAQ (reference sequence). Trimming cost V 2 bases and J 7 bases; bases outside gene matches: 3. The DNA for the CDR3 is TGTGCCAGCAGCTTAAATCTAGCGGGAGGGAATGAGCAGTTCTTC. This translates into CASSLNLAGGNEQFF.

This clone was picked up a small number of times. The J gene is TRBJ1-3, the V gene TRBV24-1; D gene ambiguous. V shed 8 bases and J shed 0 bases, with 13 bases lying between them. The CDR3 extends over 15 amino acids. Germline V CDR1 and CDR2: KGHDR, SFDVKD. Written as DNA, the CDR3 is TGTGCCACCATGGTCCCTAGGATCTCTGGAAACACCATATATTTT. This encodes CATMVPRISGNTIYF.

The CDR3 spells CASSQDPGNEQFF. The CDR3 nucleotides read TGCGCCAGCAGCCAAGATCCGGGAAATGAGCAGTTCTTC. The J gene is TRBJ2-1, the V gene TRBV4-1, with a tentative D call TRBD2 (5 bases). Trimming stripped 0 bases from V and 7 bases from J, with 7 bases between. CDR1 is MGHRA, CDR2 YSYEKL, per germline. The CDR3 is made up of 13 amino acids.

J is TRBJ2-2 and V is TRBV11-2; no reliable D call. Germline V lookup: CDR1 SGHAT, CDR2 FQNNGV. The CDR3 runs 15 residues. The ends were cut back, 3 bases at V and 1 base at J, with 9 bases in the middle. The CDR3 protein is CASSLQERNTGELFF. The CDR3 DNA reads as TGTGCCAGCAGCTTGCAGGAAAGGAACACCGGGGAGCTGTTTTTT.

The V and J genes are TRBV18 and TRBJ1-1; D is uncertain. Trimming cost V 3 bases and J 1 base, with 3 bases left between them. CDR1 is KGHSH and CDR2 is LQKENI in the germline V gene. This CDR3 is built from 12 residues. The CDR3 nucleotides read TGTGCCAGCTCACCCCAGAACACTGAAGCTTTCTTT. Amino acids: CASSPQNTEAFF.

V gene TRBV5-6 combines with J gene TRBJ2-7; TRBD2 might be the D (5 bases). This CDR3 has 14 amino acids. V was shortened by 1 base and J by 2 bases, with 10 bases between the two germline ends. Per the germline V gene, CDR1 is SGHDT and CDR2 is YYEEEE. The CDR3 is CASSLKDGTYEQYF. The CDR3 nucleotides are TGTGCCAGCAGCTTGAAGGACGGGACCTACGAGCAGTACTTC.

V and J are TRBV11-2 and TRBJ2-7, with 9 positions matching TRBD2. Unmatched junction bases numbered 3, after V lost 1 base and J lost 5 bases. The CDR3 contains 14 residues. Germline CDR1 reads SGHAT; CDR2 reads FQNNGV. The CDR3 protein is CASSLVAGVNEQYF. For the CDR3, the DNA is TGTGCCAGCAGCTTAGTAGCGGGGGTCAACGAGCAGTACTTC.

This sequence joins TRBV2 and TRBJ2-1; 11 positions agree with TRBD2. Trimming at V came to 5 bases and at J to 3 bases, leaving 15 bases not matched to a gene. Per the germline V gene, CDR1 is SNHLY and CDR2 is FYNNEI. The CDR3 runs 19 residues. CDR3 region: CASSPSIRLAGSLYNEQFF. CDR3 nucleotides: TGTGCCAGCAGTCCCTCAATCAGACTAGCGGGATCGCTCTACAATGAGCAGTTCTTC. Complete variable domain (other parts from reference TRBV2 and TRBJ2-1): EPEVTQTPSHQVTQMGQEVILRCVPISNHLYFYWYRQILGQKVEFLVSFYNNEISEKSEIFDDQFSVERPDGSNFTLKIRSTKLEDSAMYFCASSPSIRLAGSLYNEQFFGPGTRLTVL.

The gene calls are TRBV5-6 and TRBJ2-1, with D uncertain. CDR3 length equals 15 residues. Germline V gene data show CDR1 as SGHDT and CDR2 as YYEEEE. V was clipped by 2 bases and J by 8 bases, with 17 bases between them. In DNA, the CDR3 is TGTGCCAGCAGCTTTCTGGCTGCTAGTTTCGATGAGCAGTTCTTC. This codes for CASSFLAASFDEQFF.

Judged by abundance, this clone is medium-sized. The J gene is TRBJ2-7, the V gene TRBV2; TRBD1 might be the D (5 bases). V was cut by 6 bases and J by 3 bases, with 12 bases left in between. Germline V lookup: CDR1 SNHLY, CDR2 FYNNEI. The CDR3 is made up of 13 amino acids. The CDR3 region is CASRATQGYEQYF. The CDR3 coding sequence is TGTGCCAGCAGAGCCACTCAGGGCTACGAGCAGTACTTC. The full variable domain, rest sourced from reference TRBV2 and TRBJ2-7, is EPEVTQTPSHQVTQMGQEVILRCVPISNHLYFYWYRQILGQKVEFLVSFYNNEISEKSEIFDDQFSVERPDGSNFTLKIRSTKLEDSAMYFCASRATQGYEQYFGPGTRLTVT.

The gene calls are TRBV5-4 and TRBJ1-5, with D tentatively TRBD1 (5 bases). This CDR3 has 15 residues. CDR1 and CDR2 from the germline V gene are SGHNT and YYREEE (reference sequence). The V and J ends lost 0 bases and 6 bases respectively, with 13 bases between them. The CDR3 is CASSLDPGDSQPQHF. In nucleotides, the CDR3 is TGTGCCAGCAGCTTGGATCCAGGAGACAGTCAGCCCCAGCATTTT.

The CDR3 region has the DNA TGTGCCAGCAGCACAGGGTGGACTAGCGGGAGGAGGTATACGCAGTATTTT. Its translation is CASSTGWTSGRRYTQYF. The chain is built from TRBV21-1 and TRBJ2-3; TRBD2 reflects the table's D call only, with no check against the DNA. TRBV21-1 is deemed a pseudogene. CDR3 length equals 17 residues.

The chain is built from TRBV13 and TRBJ2-1; 9 bases match TRBD2. V shed 1 base, J shed 5 bases, and the junction held 3 bases outside the gene matches. Germline CDR1 and CDR2: PRHDT and FYEKMQ (reference sequence). The CDR3 has 15 amino acids. In nucleotides, the CDR3 is TGTGCCAGCAGCTTAGTTCCTAGCGGGGACAATGAGCAGTTCTTC. This sequence encodes CASSLVPSGDNEQFF.

This chain connects TRBV29-1 to TRBJ1-5; possibly TRBD1 for D (6 bases). V was clipped by 6 bases and J by 6 bases, with 15 bases between them. Germline V gene sequence: CDR1 SQVTM, CDR2 ANQGSEA. This CDR3 contains 13 residues. The CDR3 sequence is CSVGEGVFQPQHF. The CDR3 nucleotides read TGCAGCGTCGGGGAGGGGGTTTTTCAGCCCCAGCATTTT.

This chain connects TRBV12-5 to TRBJ1-3, with D perhaps TRBD1 (6 bases). CDR1 is LGHNT, CDR2 FRNRAP, per germline. This CDR3 is built from 14 residues. V lost 5 bases and J lost 6, with 14 bases in between. CDR3 residues: CASGHTGFTNTIYF. DNA of the CDR3: TGTGCTAGTGGTCATACAGGGTTTACAAACACCATATATTTT.

In its sample, this clone was seen once. The CDR3 DNA sequence: TGTGCCAGCAGTCAGCCAGGGAACATGAACACTGAAGCTTTCTTT. It is translated as CASSQPGNMNTEAFF. The chain joins TRBV6-2 or TRBV6-3 to TRBJ1-1; TRBD1 is a possible D gene (5 bases). Germline V lookup: CDR1 MNHEY, CDR2 SVGEGT. This CDR3 is 15 amino acids long. With 5 bases removed from V and 0 bases from J, the gap between germline ends came to 13 bases.